This T cell receptor (beta chain) was identified during a study of neurological immune-mediated disorders. Study results and caveats: Patients with HTLV-1-associated myelopathy showed the most TCR clonal expansion. Those with multiple sclerosis showed the least, falling below healthy controls.

5'RACE with 10-nucleotide random UMIs produced the cDNA. TCRdb redid the calling of the 5' RACE reads with MiXCR, one entry per CDR3 protein. The sample lists around 40,000 distinct CDR3 sequences, more than 9.5% occurring once. 2 million PBMCs stored at -80 C were the source of the unsorted libraries. Note on this clonotype: Its antigen is not known.

This sequence originates from a female donor in good health. Material for sequencing was PBMCs.

The CDR3 reads CASTGIAKNIQYF. The CDR3 nucleotides read TGTGCCAGCACGGGGATAGCCAAAAACATTCAGTACTTC. The chain combines TRBV2 with TRBJ2-4; maybe TRBD2 (5 bases). CDR1 SNHLY and CDR2 FYNNEI come from the germline V gene. CDR3 size: 13 residues. Trimming took off 7 bases at V and 0 bases at J, with 7 bases between the two ends. Complete variable domain (other parts from reference TRBV2 and TRBJ2-4): EPEVTQTPSHQVTQMGQEVILRCVPISNHLYFYWYRQILGQKVEFLVSFYNNEISEKSEIFDDQFSVERPDGSNFTLKIRSTKLEDSAMYFCASTGIAKNIQYFGAGTRLSVL.